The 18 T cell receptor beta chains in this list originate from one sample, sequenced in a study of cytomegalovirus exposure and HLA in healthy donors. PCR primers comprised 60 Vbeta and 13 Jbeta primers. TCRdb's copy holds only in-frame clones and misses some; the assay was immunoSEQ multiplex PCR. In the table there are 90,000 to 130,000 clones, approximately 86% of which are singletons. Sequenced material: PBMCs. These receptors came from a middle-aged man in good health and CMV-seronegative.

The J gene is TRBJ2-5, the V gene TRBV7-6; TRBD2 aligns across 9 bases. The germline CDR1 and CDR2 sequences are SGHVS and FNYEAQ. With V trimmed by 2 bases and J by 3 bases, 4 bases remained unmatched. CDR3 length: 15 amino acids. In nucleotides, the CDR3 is TGTGCCAGCAGCTTACGCGCTAGCGGGGAAGAGACCCAGTACTTC. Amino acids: CASSLRASGEETQYF.

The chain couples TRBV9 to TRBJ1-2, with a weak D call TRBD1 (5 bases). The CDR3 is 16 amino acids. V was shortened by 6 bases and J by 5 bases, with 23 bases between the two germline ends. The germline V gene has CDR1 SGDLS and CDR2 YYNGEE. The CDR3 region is CASTQADSRAGYGYTF. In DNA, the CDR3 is TGTGCCAGCACTCAGGCAGACAGTCGTGCGGGGTATGGCTACACCTTC.

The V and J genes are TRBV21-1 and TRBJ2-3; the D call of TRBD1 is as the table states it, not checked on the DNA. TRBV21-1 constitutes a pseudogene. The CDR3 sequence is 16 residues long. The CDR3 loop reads CASSRLQGDKGDTQYF. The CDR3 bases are TGTGCCAGCAGCAGATTACAGGGGGATAAGGGAGATACGCAGTATTTT.

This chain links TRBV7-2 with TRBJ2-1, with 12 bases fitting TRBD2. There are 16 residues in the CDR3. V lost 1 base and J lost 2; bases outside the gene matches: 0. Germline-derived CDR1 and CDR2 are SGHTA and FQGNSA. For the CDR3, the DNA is TGTGCCAGCAGCTTAGGACTAGCGGGGGCCTACAATGAGCAGTTCTTC. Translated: CASSLGLAGAYNEQFF.

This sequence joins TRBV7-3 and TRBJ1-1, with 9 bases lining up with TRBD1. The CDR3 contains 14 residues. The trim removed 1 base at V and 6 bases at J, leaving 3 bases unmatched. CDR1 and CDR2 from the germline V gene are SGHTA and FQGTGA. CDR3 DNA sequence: TGTGCCAGCAGCTTAAGACAGGGGGACGCTGAAGCTTTCTTT. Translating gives CASSLRQGDAEAFF. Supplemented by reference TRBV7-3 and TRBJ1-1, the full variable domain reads GAGVSQTPSNKVTEKGKYVELRCDPISGHTALYWYRQSLGQGPEFLIYFQGTGAADDSGLPNDRFFAVRPEGSVSTLKIQRTERGDSAVYLCASSLRQGDAEAFFGQGTRLTVV.

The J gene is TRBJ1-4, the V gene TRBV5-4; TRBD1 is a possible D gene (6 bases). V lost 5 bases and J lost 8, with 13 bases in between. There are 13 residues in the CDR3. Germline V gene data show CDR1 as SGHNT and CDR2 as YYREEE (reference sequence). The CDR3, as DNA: TGTGCCAGCAGTCCTGGACAGCAGGAAAAACTGTTTTTT. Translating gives CASSPGQQEKLFF.

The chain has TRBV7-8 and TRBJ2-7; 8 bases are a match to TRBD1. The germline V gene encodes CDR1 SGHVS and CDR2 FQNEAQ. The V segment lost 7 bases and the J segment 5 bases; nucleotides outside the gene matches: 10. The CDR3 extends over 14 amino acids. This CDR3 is CASKGTGGLNEQYF. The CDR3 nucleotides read TGTGCCAGCAAAGGGACAGGCGGTCTCAACGAGCAGTACTTC.

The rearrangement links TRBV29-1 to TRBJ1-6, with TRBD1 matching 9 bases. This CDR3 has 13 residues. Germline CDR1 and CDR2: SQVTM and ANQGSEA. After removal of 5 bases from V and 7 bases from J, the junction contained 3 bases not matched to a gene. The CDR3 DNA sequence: TGCAGCGTTCGTGGGACAGGGAATTCACCCCTCCACTTT. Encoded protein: CSVRGTGNSPLHF.

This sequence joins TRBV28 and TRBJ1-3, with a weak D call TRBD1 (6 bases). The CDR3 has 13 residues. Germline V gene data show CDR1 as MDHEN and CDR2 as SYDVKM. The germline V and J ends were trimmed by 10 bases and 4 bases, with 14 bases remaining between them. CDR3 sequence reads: CATKTQGGNTIYF. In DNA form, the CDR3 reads TGTGCCACTAAGACCCAGGGGGGAAACACCATATATTTT.

For the CDR3, the DNA is TGTGCCAGCAGTTACTCCCTGACAGGGCGTGGAAACACCATATATTTT. Amino acid sequence: CASSYSLTGRGNTIYF. The chain carries TRBV6-5 and TRBJ1-3, with 7 nucleotides matching TRBD1. The CDR3 consists of 16 residues. The V and J ends lost 0 bases and 3 bases, in that order; junction bases with no gene match: 5. The germline V gene encodes CDR1 MNHEY and CDR2 SVGAGI.

The CDR3: CASSGKAQGPSNQPQHF. Written as DNA, the CDR3 is TGTGCCAGCAGTGGCAAAGCACAGGGGCCTAGCAATCAGCCCCAGCATTTT. The chain couples TRBV6-1 to TRBJ1-5, with TRBD1 identical over 7 bases. Germline V gene sequence: CDR1 MNHNS, CDR2 SASEGT. Unmatched junction bases numbered 9, after V lost 4 bases and J lost 0 bases. The CDR3 has 17 residues.

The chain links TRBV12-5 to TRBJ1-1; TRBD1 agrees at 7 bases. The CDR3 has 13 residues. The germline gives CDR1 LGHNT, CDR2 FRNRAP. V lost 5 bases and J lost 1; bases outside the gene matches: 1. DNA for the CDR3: TGTGCTAGTGGTAGGGACAGGAACACTGAAGCTTTCTTT. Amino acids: CASGRDRNTEAFF.

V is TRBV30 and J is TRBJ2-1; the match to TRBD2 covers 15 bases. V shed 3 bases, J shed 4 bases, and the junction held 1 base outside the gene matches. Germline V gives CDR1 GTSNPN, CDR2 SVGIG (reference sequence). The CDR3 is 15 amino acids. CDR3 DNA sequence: TGTGCCTGGAGGGGGACTAGCGGGGGGTACAATGAGCAGTTCTTC. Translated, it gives CAWRGTSGGYNEQFF.

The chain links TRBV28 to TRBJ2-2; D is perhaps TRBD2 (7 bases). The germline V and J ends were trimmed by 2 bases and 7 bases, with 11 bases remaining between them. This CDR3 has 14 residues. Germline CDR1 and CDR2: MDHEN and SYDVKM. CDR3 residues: CASSLGGAGGELFF. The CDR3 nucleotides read TGTGCCAGCAGTTTAGGGGGGGCCGGCGGGGAGCTGTTTTTT.

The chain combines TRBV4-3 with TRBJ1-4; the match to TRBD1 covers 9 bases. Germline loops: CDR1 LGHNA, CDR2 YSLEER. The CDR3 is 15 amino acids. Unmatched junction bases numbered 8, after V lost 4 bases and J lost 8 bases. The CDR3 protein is CASSLGQGFREKLFF. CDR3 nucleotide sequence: TGCGCCAGCAGCCTGGGACAGGGCTTTCGGGAAAAACTGTTTTTT.

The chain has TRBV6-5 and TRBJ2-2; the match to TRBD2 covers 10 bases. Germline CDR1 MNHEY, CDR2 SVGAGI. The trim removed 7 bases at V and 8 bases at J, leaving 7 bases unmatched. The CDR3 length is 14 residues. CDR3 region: CASTIKGLAGELFF. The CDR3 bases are TGTGCCAGCACCATAAAGGGACTAGCGGGGGAGCTGTTTTTT.

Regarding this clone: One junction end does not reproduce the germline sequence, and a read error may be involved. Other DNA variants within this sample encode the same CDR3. The CDR3 here is CASSQLTGSNSPLHF. CDR3 in DNA: TGTGCCAGCAGCCAACTGACAGGTAGTAATTCCCCCCTCCACTTT. The chain is built from TRBV4-2 and TRBJ1-6; D perhaps matches TRBD1 (6 bases). The CDR3 runs 15 residues. Germline V gene lookup returns CDR1 LGHNA and CDR2 YNFKEQ.

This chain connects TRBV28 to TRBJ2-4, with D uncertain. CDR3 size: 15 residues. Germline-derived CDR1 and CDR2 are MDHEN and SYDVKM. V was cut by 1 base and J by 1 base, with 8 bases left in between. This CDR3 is CASSLLGDAKNIQYF. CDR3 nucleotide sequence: TGTGCCAGCAGTTTATTAGGAGACGCCAAAAACATTCAGTACTTC. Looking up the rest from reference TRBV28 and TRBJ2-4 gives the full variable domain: DVKVTQSSRYLVKRTGEKVFLECVQDMDHENMFWYRQDPGLGLRLIYFSYDVKMKEKGDIPEGYSVSREKKERFSLILESASTNQTSMYLCASSLLGDAKNIQYFGAGTRLSVL.